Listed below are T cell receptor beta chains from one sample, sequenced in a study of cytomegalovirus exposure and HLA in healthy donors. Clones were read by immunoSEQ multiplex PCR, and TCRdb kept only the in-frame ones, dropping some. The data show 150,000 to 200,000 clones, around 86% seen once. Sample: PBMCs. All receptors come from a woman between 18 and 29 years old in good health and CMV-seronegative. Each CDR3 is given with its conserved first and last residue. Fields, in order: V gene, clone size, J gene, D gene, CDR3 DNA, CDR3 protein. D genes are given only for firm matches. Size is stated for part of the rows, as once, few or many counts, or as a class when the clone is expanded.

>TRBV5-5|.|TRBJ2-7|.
TGTGCCAGCAGCTTGACGACAGCCGGAGCCTACGAGCAGTACTTC
CASSLTTAGAYEQYF
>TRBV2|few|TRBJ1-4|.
TGTGCCAGCCGAAAAACAGAGTCGGGGGAAAAACTGTTTTTT
CASRKTESGEKLFF
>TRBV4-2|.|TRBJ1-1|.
TGTGCCAGCAGCCAAGATGATGAGAGGAACACTGAAGCTTTCTTT
CASSQDDERNTEAFF
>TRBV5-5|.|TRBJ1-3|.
TGTGCCAGCAGCCCCGGGATCTCTGGAAACACCATATATTTT
CASSPGISGNTIYF
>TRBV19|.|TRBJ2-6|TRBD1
TGTGCCAGTAGTATTTTTACAGGGGGCTACTCTGGGGCCAACGTCCTGACTTTC
CASSIFTGGYSGANVLTF
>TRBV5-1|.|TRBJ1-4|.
TGCGCCAGCAGCCCGGACAGTAATGAAAAACTGTTTTTT
CASSPDSNEKLFF
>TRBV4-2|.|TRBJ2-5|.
TGTGCCAGCAGCCAGACCCTTCGCGGGCCCCAAGAGACCCAGTACTTC
CASSQTLRGPQETQYF
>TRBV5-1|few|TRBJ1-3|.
TGCGCCAGCACCCCTTACCCCGGGGCTGGAAACACCATATATTTT
CASTPYPGAGNTIYF
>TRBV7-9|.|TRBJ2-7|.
TGTGCCAGCAGCCCCCGGGGCAGGGGAAAACACGAGCAGTACTTC
CASSPRGRGKHEQYF
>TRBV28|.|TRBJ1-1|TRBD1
TGTGCCAGCAGACTTTCGACAGGGTATCCTACTGAAGCTTTCTTT
CASRLSTGYPTEAFF
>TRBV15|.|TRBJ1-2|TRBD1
TGTGCCACCAGCGTTCGACAGGGGACAAATGGCTACACCTTC
CATSVRQGTNGYTF
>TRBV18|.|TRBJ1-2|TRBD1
TGTGCCAGCTCCCAGCTGGGACAGGGAGATGGCTACACCTTC
CASSQLGQGDGYTF
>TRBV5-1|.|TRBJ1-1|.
TGCGCCAGCAGCTTTTTGACGGACTTGAACACTGAAGCTTTCTTT
CASSFLTDLNTEAFF
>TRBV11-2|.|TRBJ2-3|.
TGTGCCAGCATTGGCCCAAGGGGAGGGCAGTATTTT
CASIGPRGGQYF
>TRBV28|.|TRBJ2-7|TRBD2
TGTGCCAGCAGTTTCGGACTAGCAGGCGAGCAGTACTTC
CASSFGLAGEQYF
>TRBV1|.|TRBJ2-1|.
TGCACCAGCAGCCAAAAAAACGGCCGAGGGAGGGCCCCTGACGGGGAGTTCTTC
CTSSQKNGRGRAPDGEFF
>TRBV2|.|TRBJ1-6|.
TGTGCCAGCAGTAAAACTGACAGTACCTCTTCACCCCTCCACTTT
CASSKTDSTSSPLHF